These T cell receptor beta chains were read from a single sample in a study of cytomegalovirus exposure and HLA in healthy donors. The table came from immunoSEQ multiplex PCR; TCRdb's copy has only in-frame clones and leaves some out. This sample has some 38,000 clones, with 85% to 95% found just once. The sequenced sample was PBMCs. These receptors all come from a man younger than 35 in good health and CMV-seronegative. Each CDR3 is given with its conserved first and last residue. The D gene is left open where the match is weak. The size entry is marked missing in some rows and otherwise reads once, few, many or a size class.

v_call,clone_size,j_call,d_call,cdr3_aa,cdr3_nt
TRBV7-2,.,TRBJ1-5,.,CASSPQGRNSNQPQHF,TGTGCCAGCAGCCCCCAGGGGCGAAATAGCAATCAGCCCCAGCATTTT
TRBV2,.,TRBJ2-3,TRBD1,CASSARQGFSTDTQYF,TGTGCCAGCAGTGCACGACAGGGGTTTAGCACAGATACGCAGTATTTT
TRBV10-3,.,TRBJ1-2,.,CAISDNREVGYTF,TGTGCCATCAGTGATAACAGGGAAGTTGGCTACACCTTC
TRBV6-4,.,TRBJ2-1,.,CASSELAGSYNEQFF,TGTGCCAGCAGTGAATTGGCGGGGTCCTACAATGAGCAGTTCTTC
TRBV2,.,TRBJ1-1,.,CASSVLDRVGEAFF,TGTGCCAGCAGCGTCTTAGACAGAGTGGGCGAAGCTTTCTTT
TRBV29-1,.,TRBJ1-1,.,CSVEYVNTEAFF,TGCAGCGTTGAGTATGTGAACACTGAAGCTTTCTTT
TRBV6-1,.,TRBJ2-7,.,CASAINLRAGEQYF,TGTGCCAGCGCTATAAACCTTAGAGCGGGCGAGCAGTACTTC
TRBV21-1,once,TRBJ2-2,.,CASSKGDYPNTGELFF,TGTGCCAGCAGCAAAGGGGACTACCCAAACACCGGGGAGCTGTTTTTT
TRBV11-3,.,TRBJ2-2,.,CASSPFRSNTGELFF,TGTGCCAGCAGCCCTTTTCGGTCGAACACCGGGGAGCTGTTTTTT
TRBV27,.,TRBJ1-6,.,CASSLLTANSPLHF,TGTGCCAGCAGTTTATTGACAGCCAATTCACCCCTCCACTTT
TRBV4-1,.,TRBJ2-7,TRBD1,CASSQGQGAGYEQYF,TGCGCCAGCAGCCAGGGACAGGGGGCGGGTTACGAGCAGTACTTC
TRBV6-1,.,TRBJ1-3,TRBD1,CASSPSGTGGNTIYF,TGTGCCAGCAGTCCCTCCGGGACAGGGGGAAACACCATATATTTT
TRBV28,.,TRBJ2-1,.,CASSFTTGTGVTSGSPEQFF,TGTGCCAGCAGTTTTACAACCGGGACAGGGGTCACTAGCGGGAGCCCTGAGCAGTTCTTC
TRBV19,.,TRBJ2-7,.,CASSIGGAGYEQYF,TGTGCCAGTAGTATAGGGGGAGCTGGCTACGAGCAGTACTTC
TRBV7-7,.,TRBJ2-3,.,CASSSQGTDTQYF,TGTGCTAGCAGCTCTCAGGGGACAGATACGCAGTATTTT
TRBV28,once,TRBJ1-3,.,CASSPRGQRYSGNTIYF,TGTGCCAGCAGCCCTAGAGGACAGCGATACTCTGGAAACACCATATATTTT
TRBV7-8,few,TRBJ2-3,.,CASSLNGEASQYF,TGTGCCAGCAGCTTAAATGGGGAGGCGTCGCAGTATTTT
TRBV6-6,.,TRBJ2-7,TRBD2,CASSLGLAVISYEQYF,TGTGCCAGCAGTTTAGGACTAGCGGTTATCTCCTACGAGCAGTACTTC
TRBV30,.,TRBJ1-2,.,CAWATEANYGYTF,TGTGCCTGGGCGACAGAAGCTAACTATGGCTACACCTTC
TRBV9,.,TRBJ2-1,.,CASSPRQGRGYNEQFF,TGTGCCAGCAGCCCCCGACAGGGCCGGGGGTACAATGAGCAGTTCTTC
TRBV30,.,TRBJ2-5,TRBD2,CAWSPPGLVAGTQYF,TGTGCCTGGAGCCCACCGGGACTAGTGGCGGGGACCCAGTACTTC
TRBV9,.,TRBJ2-7,TRBD1,CANTKGTDSYEQYF,TGTGCCAATACGAAGGGGACAGACTCCTACGAGCAGTACTTC
TRBV9,.,TRBJ1-1,TRBD1,CASSAVGQGPPGTEAFF,TGTGCCAGCAGCGCGGTCGGACAGGGGCCCCCAGGAACTGAAGCTTTCTTT
TRBV9,.,TRBJ2-3,.,CASSVAKLVGADTQYF,TGTGCCAGCAGCGTAGCCAAACTAGTTGGAGCAGATACGCAGTATTTT
TRBV6-5,.,TRBJ2-1,.,CASSSQANSYNEQFF,TGTGCCAGCAGTTCTCAAGCTAACTCCTACAATGAGCAGTTCTTC
TRBV7-9,.,TRBJ2-1,TRBD1,CASSSPGTGQFF,TGTGCCAGCAGCTCTCCCGGGACAGGGCAGTTCTTC
TRBV6-5,.,TRBJ1-1,TRBD1,CASSYRQGPEAFF,TGTGCCAGCAGTTATAGACAGGGACCTGAAGCTTTCTTT
TRBV28,.,TRBJ2-1,TRBD1,CASSSMTGTGLGNEQFF,TGTGCCAGCAGCTCAATGACCGGGACAGGATTGGGCAATGAGCAGTTCTTC
TRBV23-1,.,TRBJ1-4,.,CASSHRTTNEKLFF,TGCGCCAGCAGTCACAGGACAACTAATGAAAAACTGTTTTTT
TRBV7-3,.,TRBJ1-2,.,CASSFQGHYGYTF,TGTGCCAGCAGCTTTCAGGGCCACTATGGCTACACCTTC
TRBV28,.,TRBJ1-1,.,CASSFGGLNTEAFF,TGTGCCAGCAGTTTTGGAGGGCTGAACACTGAAGCTTTCTTT
TRBV30,.,TRBJ2-6,.,CAWSVQHSGANVLTF,TGTGCCTGGAGTGTACAACACTCTGGGGCCAACGTCCTGACTTTC
TRBV25-1,.,TRBJ1-2,.,CASNQGNYGYTF,TGTGCCAGCAACCAGGGGAACTATGGCTACACCTTC
TRBV10-3,.,TRBJ2-7,TRBD2,CATATSGRGDSYEQYF,TGTGCCACGGCGACTAGCGGGAGGGGGGACTCCTACGAGCAGTACTTC
TRBV5-5,.,TRBJ1-2,.,CASSLGPDRNYGYTF,TGTGCCAGCAGCTTAGGCCCCGACAGAAACTATGGCTACACCTTC
TRBV7-9,.,TRBJ2-5,.,CASSPGLYEETQYF,TGTGCCAGCAGCCCGGGACTCTACGAGGAGACCCAGTACTTC
TRBV5-1,.,TRBJ1-2,TRBD1,CASSLVGQGVYGYTF,TGCGCCAGCAGCTTGGTCGGACAGGGGGTTTATGGCTACACCTTC
TRBV6-1,.,TRBJ2-3,.,CASKAQRDTQYF,TGTGCCAGCAAGGCCCAGCGGGATACGCAGTATTTT
TRBV14,.,TRBJ2-1,.,CASSHAALTSHEQFF,TGTGCCAGCAGCCATGCGGCCCTAACCTCGCATGAGCAGTTCTTC
TRBV18,.,TRBJ1-1,.,CASSPREGGSFF,TGTGCCAGCTCACCACGGGAGGGGGGATCTTTCTTT
TRBV5-8,.,TRBJ2-7,TRBD1,CASSPAGGREQYF,TGTGCCAGCAGTCCGGCAGGGGGCCGCGAGCAGTACTTC
TRBV30,.,TRBJ1-3,TRBD1,CAWKGQGAGNTIYF,TGTGCCTGGAAGGGACAGGGGGCTGGAAACACCATATATTTT
TRBV27,once,TRBJ2-1,.,CASKTLSDEQFF,TGTGCCAGCAAGACTCTTTCGGATGAGCAGTTCTTC
TRBV28,.,TRBJ2-2,.,CASSWRGPGTGELFF,TGTGCCAGCTCCTGGAGGGGGCCGGGCACCGGGGAGCTGTTTTTT
TRBV15,.,TRBJ2-2,.,CATSSGTLNTGELFF,TGTGCCACCAGCAGCGGGACATTAAACACCGGGGAGCTGTTTTTT
TRBV18,.,TRBJ1-2,.,CASSPPLRQGNGYTF,TGTGCCAGCTCACCACCGTTACGCCAGGGGAATGGCTACACCTTC
TRBV6-1,.,TRBJ2-5,TRBD2,CASSGLAGTEGETQYF,TGTGCCAGCAGTGGACTAGCGGGGACTGAGGGGGAGACCCAGTACTTC
TRBV5-1,.,TRBJ2-1,TRBD2,CASSPLAGNKGNEQFF,TGCGCCAGCAGCCCCCTAGCGGGAAATAAGGGCAATGAGCAGTTCTTC
TRBV2,.,TRBJ2-3,.,CASSELSELNTQYF,TGTGCCAGCAGTGAACTTAGCGAGCTTAATACGCAGTATTTT
TRBV10-3,.,TRBJ2-3,TRBD2,CAISEPPGTSGGRDTQYF,TGTGCCATCAGTGAGCCACCCGGGACTAGCGGGGGGAGGGATACGCAGTATTTT